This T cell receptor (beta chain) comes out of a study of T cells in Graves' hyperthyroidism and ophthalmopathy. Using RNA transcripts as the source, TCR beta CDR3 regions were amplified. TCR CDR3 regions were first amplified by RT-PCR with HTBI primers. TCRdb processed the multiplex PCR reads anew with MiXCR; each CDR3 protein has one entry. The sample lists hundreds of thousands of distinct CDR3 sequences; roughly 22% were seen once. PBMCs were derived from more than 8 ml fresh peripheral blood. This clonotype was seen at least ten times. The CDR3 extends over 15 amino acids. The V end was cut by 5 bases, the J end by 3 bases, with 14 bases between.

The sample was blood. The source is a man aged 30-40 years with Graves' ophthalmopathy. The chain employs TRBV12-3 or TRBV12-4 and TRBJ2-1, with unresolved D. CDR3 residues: CASSTMVGSYNEQFF. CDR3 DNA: TGTGCCAGCAGTACTATGGTAGGCAGCTACAATGAGCAGTTCTTC.